Listed below are T cell receptor beta chains from one sample, sequenced in a study of shared clonotypes between healthy human individuals. TCRdb's table, derived via immunoSEQ multiplex PCR, lists solely in-frame clones and lacks some. The sample comprises around 2,000,000 clones, roughly 94% of which are singletons, and around 0.13% rests with the top ten. Sequencing used naive CD4+ T cells sorted from blood. The receptors shown here come from a man younger than 30 in good health. The CDR3 runs from the conserved cysteine through the conserved F or W. The D gene is left open where the match is weak. Some rows mark clone size as missing; the rest say once, few, many or name a class of expanded clone.

size	D	V	J	DNA	CDR3
NA	NA	TRBV11-2	TRBJ1-3	TGTGCCAGCAGCTTAGATTATGGGCTGAGCTCTGGAAACACCATATATTTT	CASSLDYGLSSGNTIYF
many	TRBD1	TRBV30	TRBJ1-5	TGTGCCTGGTCTCACACCGGGACAGGTTCCAATCAGCCCCAGCATTTT	CAWSHTGTGSNQPQHF
NA	NA	TRBV18	TRBJ1-1	TGTGCCAGCTCATCGGATAACGAAGCTTTCTTT	CASSSDNEAFF
NA	TRBD1	TRBV7-9	TRBJ1-1	TGTGCCAGCAGCTCCGGACAGGGTGAAGGCACTGAAGCTTTCTTT	CASSSGQGEGTEAFF
NA	TRBD1	TRBV29-1	TRBJ1-1	TGCAGCGTAGAGGGACAGAAGAACACTGAAGCTTTCTTT	CSVEGQKNTEAFF
NA	TRBD2	TRBV30	TRBJ2-1	TGTGCCTGGAGCCCCCTCGGGAAGGGGACTAGCGGTGATGAGCAGTTCTTC	CAWSPLGKGTSGDEQFF
NA	NA	TRBV5-3	TRBJ2-5	TGTGCCAGAAGCTTGGATTCGCAAGAGACCCAGTACTTC	CARSLDSQETQYF
NA	TRBD1	TRBV19	TRBJ2-5	TGTGCCAGTAGTGTGGACAGGGGGGCAGAGACCCAGTACTTC	CASSVDRGAETQYF
NA	NA	TRBV7-9	TRBJ2-7	TGTGCCAGCAGCTTAATGGGTGAGCAGTACTTC	CASSLMGEQYF
NA	TRBD1	TRBV11-2	TRBJ2-7	TGTGCCAGCAGCTTAGACACAGGGGGATTCGAGCAGTACTTC	CASSLDTGGFEQYF
NA	NA	TRBV28	TRBJ2-7	TGTGCCAGCAGTCCGGACGGGACCTACGAGCAGTACTTC	CASSPDGTYEQYF
NA	NA	TRBV7-2	TRBJ1-5	TGTGCCAGCAGCCTAAGTAATTTCAATCAGCCCCAGCATTTT	CASSLSNFNQPQHF
NA	NA	TRBV28	TRBJ2-5	TGTGCCAGCAGTACAGGGACCGGGGAGACCCAGTACTTC	CASSTGTGETQYF
NA	NA	TRBV5-6	TRBJ1-2	TGTGCCAGCAGCTACGGGTCTTTTGGAGGCTACACCTTC	CASSYGSFGGYTF
once	TRBD1	TRBV6-6	TRBJ2-3	TGTGCCAGCAGTTTGGACAGGGGGCAACCAGATACGCAGTATTTT	CASSLDRGQPDTQYF
NA	NA	TRBV6-5	TRBJ1-1	TGTGCCAGCTCCCGAGGGACTGAAGCTTTCTTT	CASSRGTEAFF
NA	NA	TRBV25-1	TRBJ2-1	TGTGCCAGCAGTGAATATAATGGGGCAGGGGATGAGCAGTTCTTC	CASSEYNGAGDEQFF
NA	TRBD1	TRBV2	TRBJ1-4	TGTGCCAGCAGTGAACGGGGACAGGGGCCTGCAACTAATGAAAAACTGTTTTTT	CASSERGQGPATNEKLFF
NA	NA	TRBV15	TRBJ1-3	TGTGCCACCAGCAGAGACGGAAACACCATATATTTT	CATSRDGNTIYF
NA	NA	TRBV5-1	TRBJ1-2	TGCGCCAGCAGACTATCCGGGACGATGGACGTAAGCGGCTACACCTTC	CASRLSGTMDVSGYTF
NA	NA	TRBV11-3	TRBJ2-1	TGTGCCAGCAGCTTAACCAGGGCGGGCAATGAGCAGTTCTTC	CASSLTRAGNEQFF
once	TRBD2	TRBV28	TRBJ2-7	TGTGCCAGCAGTGAGGGACTAGCGGTAGACTACGAGCAGTACTTC	CASSEGLAVDYEQYF
NA	NA	TRBV28	TRBJ1-6	TGTGCCAGCAGTTTGGCAGGGGAGGTTTCACCCCTCCACTTT	CASSLAGEVSPLHF
NA	NA	TRBV7-2	TRBJ1-2	TGTGCCAGCAGCTCGAACTCCTATGGCTACACCTTC	CASSSNSYGYTF
NA	TRBD2	TRBV28	TRBJ2-1	TGTGCCACACTCTTAGCGGGGGGGAAGAATGAGCAGTTCTTC	CATLLAGGKNEQFF